Sequencing of this T cell receptor beta chain was carried out in a study of T cell repertoires in cytomegalovirus infection. Across the whole study: Both CMV infection and a matching HLA type were indicated by public TCR beta signatures. Study-wide points: HLA-C-restricted CMV-specific TCR beta clonotypes were dominant in the ex vivo response.

Each CDR3 protein is one row after TCRdb ran MiXCR on the reads. Here the sample spans about 570,000 distinct CDR3 sequences, over 35% being singletons. This CDR3 comprises 18 residues. Between the trimmed V and J ends, which lost 11 bases and 4 bases, there was a span of 31 bases. The germline gives CDR1 SEHNR, CDR2 FQNEAQ (reference sequence). With regard to this clonotype: Its target is unknown.

The rearrangement uses TRBV7-9 and TRBJ2-3; possibly TRBD2 for D (6 bases). The TCR comes from a human donor in good health (CMV status not recorded). Some clones in this sample may be carry-over from other donors' samples. This sample comprised cultured PBMCs, obtained from culture after CMV antigen stimulation. CDR3 bases: TGTGCCTTCAGCGAGAATCTCTGGGGGGACGACGGGTCAGATACGCAGTATTTT. Translated, it gives CAFSENLWGDDGSDTQYF.